The subject of this entry is one T cell receptor beta chain. Its cognate antigen is unknown. The donors were members of the validation cohort comprising 120 subjects, separate from the roughly 690-subject first cohort. The data derive from a study of cytomegalovirus exposure and HLA in healthy donors. The V end lost 7 bases, the J end lost 10 bases, and 14 bases lay between the germline ends. This CDR3 has 12 amino acids. Assay used: immunoSEQ multiplex PCR; TCRdb lists only in-frame clones, some missing. The table lists hundreds of thousands of clones, roughly 88% of them singletons. General study points: It was confirmed in vitro that three of the CMV-associated chains were specific for CMV antigens. The study flagged some 170 TCR beta chains as cytomegalovirus-associated.

The origin of this receptor is a woman between 18 and 29 years old in good health and CMV-seronegative. The chain employs TRBV23-1 and TRBJ2-1; D is unclear. TRBV23-1 is identified as an open reading frame with a role that is uncertain. The sample taken for sequencing was PBMCs. CDR3 loop: CASTAVVNEQFF. CDR3 DNA: TGCGCCAGCACCGCGGTGGTGAACGAGCAGTTCTTC.